This T cell receptor beta chain is drawn from a study of T cell changes during pregnancy in multiple sclerosis. Sequenced by immunoSEQ multiplex PCR; TCRdb stores in-frame clones only, minus some. The sample shows roughly 42,000 clones, around 89% of them seen only once. Trimming removed 0 bases at V and 4 bases at J, with 10 bases between. Germline values: CDR1 SEHNR, CDR2 FQNEAQ (reference sequence). CDR3 length equals 14 residues. The chain recombines TRBV7-9 with TRBJ2-7, with D maybe TRBD2 (6 bases). The sequencing here drew on CD4+ T cells from peripheral blood mononuclear cells, taken in the second trimester of pregnancy. The receptor's source is a female donor with multiple sclerosis, enrolled in a pregnancy study. CDR3 residues: CASSLAGGVYEQYF. The CDR3 DNA is TGTGCCAGCAGCTTAGCGGGAGGTGTTTACGAGCAGTACTTC.